Listed below are T cell receptor beta chains from one sample, sequenced in a study of T cell repertoires in cytomegalovirus infection. One entry per CDR3 protein results from TCRdb running MiXCR on the reads. The repertoire consists of some 150,000 distinct CDR3 sequences, with roughly a quarter occurring once and the leading ten covering approximately 10%. Material: PBMCs. Receptor source: a human donor in good health (CMV status not recorded). Some clones in this sample may be carry-over from other donors' samples. CDR3s include the opening cysteine and the closing phenylalanine or tryptophan. The D gene is left open where the match is weak. Clone size is shown for a subset of rows, as once, few, many or a class of expanded clone.

13	TRBJ2-7	NA	TRBV6-2/TRBV6-3	NA	CASSYSSRYEQYF	TGTGCCAGCAGTTACTCTTCAAGGTACGAGCAGTACTTC
16	TRBJ2-1	few	TRBV7-2	NA	CASSFKVRQIGNEQFF	TGTGCCAGCAGCTTTAAGGTACGGCAAATCGGCAATGAGCAGTTCTTC
11	TRBJ2-2	many	TRBV12-3/TRBV12-4	NA	CASSFARELFF	TGTGCCAGCAGTTTTGCCCGGGAGCTGTTTTTT
14	TRBJ2-6	many	TRBV7-9	NA	CASRPSPGANVLTF	TGTGCCAGCAGGCCCTCGCCTGGGGCCAACGTCCTGACTTTC
15	TRBJ1-6	few	TRBV28	TRBD1	CASSLSGQGKSPLHF	TGTGCCAGCAGTCTCTCGGGACAGGGAAAATCACCCCTCCACTTT
16	TRBJ2-1	NA	TRBV6-6	TRBD1	CASSFPLGQGSNEQFF	TGTGCCAGCAGTTTCCCGTTGGGACAGGGCAGCAATGAGCAGTTCTTC
17	TRBJ1-3	few	TRBV7-9	TRBD1	CASSPKIRDRDRNTIYF	TGTGCCAGCAGCCCAAAAATCCGCGACAGGGATAGAAACACCATATATTTT
13	TRBJ1-2	NA	TRBV5-6	NA	CATSDSGVYGYTF	TGTGCCACCTCGGACTCGGGGGTGTATGGCTACACCTTC
19	TRBJ1-6	NA	TRBV7-2	NA	CASSFSHQGTSSYNSPLHF	TGTGCCAGCAGCTTTAGCCACCAAGGCACGAGCTCCTATAATTCACCCCTCCACTTT
11	TRBJ1-1	few	TRBV28	NA	CASTMGTEAFF	TGTGCCAGCACCATGGGAACTGAAGCTTTCTTT
15	TRBJ2-7	NA	TRBV10-3	NA	CAISEAGGTLYEQYF	TGTGCCATCAGTGAGGCGGGCGGGACTCTGTACGAGCAGTACTTC
14	TRBJ2-5	many	TRBV6-5	TRBD2	CASSYEREWETQYF	TGTGCCAGCAGTTACGAGCGGGAGTGGGAGACCCAGTACTTC
15	TRBJ2-1	NA	TRBV7-2	NA	CASSLFGWSTDEQFF	TGTGCCAGCAGCTTATTTGGTTGGAGTACCGATGAGCAGTTCTTC
16	TRBJ2-2	many	TRBV7-8	NA	CASSLAETVNTGELFF	TGTGCCAGCAGCTTAGCTGAGACAGTGAACACCGGGGAGCTGTTTTTT
12	TRBJ2-5	many	TRBV7-2	NA	CASSLARQTQYF	TGTGCCAGCAGCTTAGCGAGGCAGACCCAGTACTTC
15	TRBJ2-6	NA	TRBV19	NA	CASNTGFSGANVLTF	TGTGCCAGTAACACAGGATTCTCTGGGGCCAACGTCCTGACTTTC
14	TRBJ1-5	NA	TRBV12-3/TRBV12-4	TRBD1	CASRTGPSNQPQHF	TGTGCCAGCAGGACAGGGCCCAGCAATCAGCCCCAGCATTTT
12	TRBJ2-7	many	TRBV19	NA	CASSFRQYEQYF	TGTGCCAGTAGTTTTCGACAGTACGAGCAGTACTTC
14	TRBJ1-6	NA	TRBV4-3	NA	CASSQDPEVSPLHF	TGCGCCAGCAGCCAAGACCCTGAAGTTTCACCCCTCCACTTT
15	TRBJ2-1	NA	TRBV27	TRBD2	CASSPTSGRAYEQFF	TGTGCCAGCAGTCCAACTAGCGGGAGGGCCTATGAGCAGTTCTTC
15	TRBJ1-2	few	TRBV28	TRBD1	CASSPGTVAVRGYTF	TGTGCCAGCAGTCCCGGGACAGTCGCGGTGAGGGGCTACACCTTC
16	TRBJ2-7	NA	TRBV7-9	NA	CASSPTGTKGAYEQYF	TGTGCCAGCAGCCCTACCGGGACAAAGGGGGCCTACGAGCAGTACTTC
17	TRBJ2-3	many	TRBV4-1	TRBD2	CASSQETSGDVADTQYF	TGCGCCAGCAGCCAAGAGACTAGCGGGGACGTAGCAGATACGCAGTATTTT
14	TRBJ2-3	few	TRBV12-3/TRBV12-4	TRBD2	CASRPGLATDTQYF	TGTGCCAGCAGACCGGGACTAGCAACAGATACGCAGTATTTT
12	TRBJ2-1	NA	TRBV6-2/TRBV6-3	TRBD2	CASGLASNEQFF	TGTGCCAGCGGACTAGCGAGCAATGAGCAGTTCTTC
14	TRBJ1-1	many	TRBV7-2	TRBD1	CASSIDRGRGEAFF	TGTGCCAGCAGCATCGACAGGGGGCGAGGTGAAGCTTTCTTT
15	TRBJ2-3	NA	TRBV27	TRBD2	CASSQTSGSTDTQYF	TGTGCCAGCAGCCAGACTAGCGGAAGCACAGATACGCAGTATTTT
14	TRBJ2-1	many	TRBV7-2	NA	CASSTFSSYNEQFF	TGTGCCAGCAGCACCTTCAGCTCCTACAATGAGCAGTTCTTC
15	TRBJ2-6	many	TRBV28	NA	CASVKALSGANVLTF	TGTGCCAGCGTTAAGGCGCTCTCTGGGGCCAACGTCCTGACTTTC
15	TRBJ2-5	many	TRBV7-9	TRBD1	CASSSLDREEETQYF	TGTGCCAGCAGCTCGTTGGACAGGGAAGAAGAGACCCAGTACTTC
14	TRBJ2-3	few	TRBV7-8	NA	CASSRGRDTDTQYF	TGTGCCAGCAGCCGAGGGCGGGACACAGATACGCAGTATTTT
15	TRBJ1-1	few	TRBV24-1	NA	CATSADGGGRTEAFF	TGTGCCACCAGTGCCGATGGGGGGGGTCGTACTGAAGCTTTCTTT
16	TRBJ2-7	once	TRBV28	TRBD1	CASSLFQAGQGYEQYF	TGTGCCAGCAGTTTATTCCAGGCGGGACAGGGCTACGAGCAGTACTTC
14	TRBJ2-7	once	TRBV20-1	TRBD1	CSARDPGQGYEQYF	TGCAGTGCTAGAGACCCGGGACAGGGTTACGAGCAGTACTTC
18	TRBJ2-2	many	TRBV7-6	TRBD2	CASSSAPGLAGVVGELFF	TGTGCCAGCAGCTCCGCGCCGGGACTAGCGGGAGTGGTCGGGGAGCTGTTTTTT
14	TRBJ2-6	few	TRBV28	NA	CASSWQLGANVLTF	TGTGCCAGCAGTTGGCAGCTTGGGGCCAACGTCCTGACTTTC
14	TRBJ1-1	few	TRBV6-5	NA	CASRRPQGATEAFF	TGTGCCAGCAGGCGCCCACAGGGTGCCACTGAAGCTTTCTTT
15	TRBJ1-1	NA	TRBV2	NA	CASSEDERGTTEAFF	TGTGCCAGCAGTGAGGACGAAAGGGGGACCACTGAAGCTTTCTTT
11	TRBJ2-5	few	TRBV24-1	NA	CATSDSLTQYF	TGTGCCACCAGTGATAGTTTGACCCAGTACTTC
13	TRBJ2-4	few	TRBV7-8	NA	CASSFIDGDIQYF	TGTGCCAGCAGCTTTATCGACGGAGACATTCAGTACTTC